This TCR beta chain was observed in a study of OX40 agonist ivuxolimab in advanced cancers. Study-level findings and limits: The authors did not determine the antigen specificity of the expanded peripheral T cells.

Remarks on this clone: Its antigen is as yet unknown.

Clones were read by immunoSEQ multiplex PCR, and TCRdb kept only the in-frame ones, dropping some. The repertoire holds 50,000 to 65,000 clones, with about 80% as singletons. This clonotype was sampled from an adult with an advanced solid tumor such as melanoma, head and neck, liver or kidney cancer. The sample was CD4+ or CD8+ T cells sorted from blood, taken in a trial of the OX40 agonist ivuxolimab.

The CDR3 loop reads CASSLGGGDRNEQFF. CDR3 DNA sequence: TGCGCCAGCAGCTTGGGTGGCGGGGACCGCAATGAGCAGTTCTTC. This chain links TRBV5-1 with TRBJ2-1, with a weak D call TRBD2 (6 bases). The CDR3 contains 15 residues. The V end lost 0 bases, the J end lost 6 bases, and 13 bases lay between the germline ends. Germline V gene lookup returns CDR1 SGHRS and CDR2 YFSETQ. Combining the CDR3 with reference TRBV5-1 and TRBJ2-1 gives the whole variable domain KAGVTQTPRYLIKTRGQQVTLSCSPISGHRSVSWYQQTPGQGLQFLFEYFSETQRNKGNFPGRFSGRQFSNSRSEMNVSTLELGDSALYLCASSLGGGDRNEQFFGPGTRLTVL.